This T cell receptor beta chain stems from a study of OX40 agonist ivuxolimab in advanced cancers. Study-wide context: Three partial responders included one hepatocellular carcinoma patient and two cutaneous melanoma patients.

Here immunoSEQ multiplex PCR was the method, and the copy in TCRdb shows in-frame clones only, minus some. The table shows some 78,000 clones, with roughly 91% occurring only once. The CDR3 spans 14 residues. CDR1 and CDR2 from the germline V gene are SGHAT and FQDESV (reference sequence). V was cut by 1 base and J by 6 bases, with 12 bases left in between. The sequencing used CD4+ or CD8+ T cells sorted from blood, collected in a trial of the OX40 agonist ivuxolimab. The clonotype originates from an adult with an advanced solid tumor such as melanoma, head and neck, liver or kidney cancer. The chain joins TRBV11-1 to TRBJ1-1; possible D gene TRBD1, 6 bases. The CDR3 coding sequence is TGTGCCAGCAGCTTAGATCCGGGGGCGGCTGAAGCTTTCTTT. It codes for CASSLDPGAAEAFF.